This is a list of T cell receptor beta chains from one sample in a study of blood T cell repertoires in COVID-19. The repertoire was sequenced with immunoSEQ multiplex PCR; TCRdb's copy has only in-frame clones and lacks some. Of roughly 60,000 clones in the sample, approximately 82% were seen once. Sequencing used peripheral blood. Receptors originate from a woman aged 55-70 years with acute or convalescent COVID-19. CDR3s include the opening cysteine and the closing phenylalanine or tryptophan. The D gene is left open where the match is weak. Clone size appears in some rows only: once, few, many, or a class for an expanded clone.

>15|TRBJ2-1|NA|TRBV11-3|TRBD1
TGTGCCAGCAGCTCGGGACAGGCCTCCTACAATGAGCAGTTCTTC
CASSSGQASYNEQFF
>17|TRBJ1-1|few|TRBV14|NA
TGTGCCAGCAGCCAAGAACGCTGGGTCGGGGGGAACACTGAAGCTTTCTTT
CASSQERWVGGNTEAFF
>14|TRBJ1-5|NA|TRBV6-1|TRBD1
TGTGCCAGCAGTGAAGCTTCGGCCAGGGGGGCCCAGCATTTT
CASSEASARGAQHF
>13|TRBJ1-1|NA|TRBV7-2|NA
TGTGCCAGCAGCTCCCCACAGACGGCTGAAGCTTTCTTT
CASSSPQTAEAFF
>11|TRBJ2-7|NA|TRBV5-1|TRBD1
TGCGCCAGCAGCTTACAGGGGGAGCAGTACTTC
CASSLQGEQYF
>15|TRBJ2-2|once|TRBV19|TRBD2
TGTGCCAGTAGCGGGTTAGCGGGGGGAACCGGGGAGCTGTTTTTT
CASSGLAGGTGELFF
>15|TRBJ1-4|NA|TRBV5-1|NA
TGCGCCAGCAGCTTGGATCGGGGGATGGCTGAAAAACTGTTTTTT
CASSLDRGMAEKLFF
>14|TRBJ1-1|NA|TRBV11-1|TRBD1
TGTGCCAGCAGCCCTCAGGGGGCGCGGGCTGAAGCTTTCTTT
CASSPQGARAEAFF
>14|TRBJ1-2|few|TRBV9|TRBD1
TGTGCCAGCAGCGACGGACAGGTCTCCTATGGCTACACCTTC
CASSDGQVSYGYTF
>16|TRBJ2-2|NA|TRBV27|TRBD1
TGTGCCAGCAGTCTCCGGGACAGGGTAAACACCGGGGAGCTGTTTTTT
CASSLRDRVNTGELFF
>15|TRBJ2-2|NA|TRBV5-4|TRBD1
TGTGCCAGCAGCTTGGGGACAGGGTTGAGTGGGGAGCTGTTTTTT
CASSLGTGLSGELFF
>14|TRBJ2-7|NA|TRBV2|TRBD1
TGTGCCAGCAGCCAAGACAGGGGGCTAGACGAGCAGTACTTC
CASSQDRGLDEQYF
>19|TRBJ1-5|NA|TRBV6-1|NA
TGTGCCAGCAGTGAAGCGGCGTTTCGGTTGTTGTTAGGGGATCAGCCCCAGCATTTT
CASSEAAFRLLLGDQPQHF
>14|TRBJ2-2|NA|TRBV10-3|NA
TGTGCCATCCCCTCGGAGGGAAACACCGGGGAGCTGTTTTTT
CAIPSEGNTGELFF
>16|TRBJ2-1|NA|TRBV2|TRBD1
TGTGCCAGCAGTGGGGGACAGGGGGCGACCTACAATGAGCAGTTCTTC
CASSGGQGATYNEQFF
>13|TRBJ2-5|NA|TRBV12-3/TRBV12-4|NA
TGTGCCAGCAGTTTAGGGAGGGCCGAGACCCAGTACTTC
CASSLGRAETQYF
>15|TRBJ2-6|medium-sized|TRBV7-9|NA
TGTGCCAGCCCTTATGACAGATTTGGGGCCAACGTCCTGACTTTC
CASPYDRFGANVLTF
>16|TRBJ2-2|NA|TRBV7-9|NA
TGTGCCAGCAGCTTAGCGCCGGCGGGGAACACCGGGGAGCTGTTTTTT
CASSLAPAGNTGELFF
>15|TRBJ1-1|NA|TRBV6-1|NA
TGTGCCAGCAGTGAAGCGACGACAGCCTACACTGAAGCTTTCTTT
CASSEATTAYTEAFF
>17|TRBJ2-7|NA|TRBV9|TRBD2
TGTGCCAGCAGCGAGAATATAGCGGGGGGCCTCTCCTACGAGCAGTACTTC
CASSENIAGGLSYEQYF
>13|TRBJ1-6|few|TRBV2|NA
TGTGCCAGCAGTTCCAGGGTGCGATCACCCCTCCACTTT
CASSSRVRSPLHF
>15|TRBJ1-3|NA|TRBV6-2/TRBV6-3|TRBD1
TGTGCCAGCACCCCCCAGGGGGCAGGTGGAAACACCATATATTTT
CASTPQGAGGNTIYF
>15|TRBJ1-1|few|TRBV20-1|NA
TGCAGTGCTAGTGGCGTCAGCAGGATGAACACTGAAGCTTTCTTT
CSASGVSRMNTEAFF
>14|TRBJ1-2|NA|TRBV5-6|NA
TGTGCCAGCAGCAGGGCACGGGAGCTTTATGGCTACACCTTC
CASSRARELYGYTF
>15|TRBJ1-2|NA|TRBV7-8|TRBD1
TGTGCCAGCAGCTTCCTCGGACAGGGAGCCTATGGCTACACCTTC
CASSFLGQGAYGYTF
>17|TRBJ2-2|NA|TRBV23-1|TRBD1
TGCGCCAGCAGTCACCGTAAGACAGGGGGCCGGGTCGGGGAGCTGTTTTTT
CASSHRKTGGRVGELFF
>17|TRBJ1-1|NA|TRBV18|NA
TGTGCCAGCTCACCAATAGGTCGTGCAGGGACTAACACTGAAGCTTTCTTT
CASSPIGRAGTNTEAFF
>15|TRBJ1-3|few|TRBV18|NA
TGTGCCAGCTCACCCGACGGGAACTCTGGAAACACCATATATTTT
CASSPDGNSGNTIYF
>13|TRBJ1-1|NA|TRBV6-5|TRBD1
TGTGCCATCAATTTCCCGGGACAGCCTGAAGCTTTCTTT
CAINFPGQPEAFF
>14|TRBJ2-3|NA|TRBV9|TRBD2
TGTGCCAGCAGCGTTGGACTAGGCACAGATACGCAGTATTTT
CASSVGLGTDTQYF
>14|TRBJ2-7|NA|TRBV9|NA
TGTGCCAGCAGCTTTGGACTCCACTCCTACGAGCAGTACTTC
CASSFGLHSYEQYF
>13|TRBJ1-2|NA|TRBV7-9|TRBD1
TGTGCCAGCAGCTCTCAGGGGGCGGGTGGCTACACCTTC
CASSSQGAGGYTF
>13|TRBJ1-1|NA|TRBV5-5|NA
TGTGCCAGCAGCTTATGGGGAGGGACTGAAGCTTTCTTT
CASSLWGGTEAFF
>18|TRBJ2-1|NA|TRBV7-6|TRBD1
TGTGCCAGCAGCTTAGGAACAGGGGGCCTCCCCACCTACAATGAGCAGTTCTTC
CASSLGTGGLPTYNEQFF
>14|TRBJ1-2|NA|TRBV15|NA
TGTGCCACCAGCAGGGAGAGGGCAGACTATGGCTACACCTTC
CATSRERADYGYTF
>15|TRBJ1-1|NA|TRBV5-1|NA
TGCGCCAGCAGCCTGGAGGTGGCGGGGGGCACTGAAGCTTTCTTT
CASSLEVAGGTEAFF
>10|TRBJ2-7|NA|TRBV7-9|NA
TGTGCCAGCAGCTTGGCCGAGCAGTACTTC
CASSLAEQYF
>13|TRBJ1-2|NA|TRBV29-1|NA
TGCAGCGTTGTAACGGGGGGGAGGGGTGGCTACACCTTC
CSVVTGGRGGYTF
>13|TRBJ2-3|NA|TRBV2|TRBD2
TGTGCCAGCAGGCTAGCGGGGGGAGATACGCAGTATTTT
CASRLAGGDTQYF
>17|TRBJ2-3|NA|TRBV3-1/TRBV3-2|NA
TGTGCCAGCAGCCAAGATCGATGGGGGGAAGGCACAGATACGCAGTATTTT
CASSQDRWGEGTDTQYF